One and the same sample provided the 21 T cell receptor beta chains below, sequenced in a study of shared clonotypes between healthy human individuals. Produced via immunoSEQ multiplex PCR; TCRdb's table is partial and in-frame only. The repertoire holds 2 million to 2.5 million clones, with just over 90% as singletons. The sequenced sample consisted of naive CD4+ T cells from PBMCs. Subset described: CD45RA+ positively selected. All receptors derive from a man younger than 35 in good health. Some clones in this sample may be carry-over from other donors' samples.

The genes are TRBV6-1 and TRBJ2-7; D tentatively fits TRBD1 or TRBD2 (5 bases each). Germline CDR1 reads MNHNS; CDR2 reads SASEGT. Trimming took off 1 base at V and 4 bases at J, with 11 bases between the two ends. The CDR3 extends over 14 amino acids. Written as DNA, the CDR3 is TGTGCCAGCAGTGAAGAGGCAGGGAGTTACGAGCAGTACTTC. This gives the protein CASSEEAGSYEQYF.

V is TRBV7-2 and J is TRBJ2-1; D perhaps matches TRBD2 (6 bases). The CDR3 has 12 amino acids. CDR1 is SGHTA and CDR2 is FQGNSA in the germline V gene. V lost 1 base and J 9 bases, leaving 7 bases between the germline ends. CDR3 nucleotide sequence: TGTGCCAGCAGCTTAGGAGCGGGTGAGCAGTTCTTC. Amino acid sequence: CASSLGAGEQFF. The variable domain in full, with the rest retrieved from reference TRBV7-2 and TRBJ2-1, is GAGVSQSPSNKVTEKGKDVELRCDPISGHTALYWYRQSLGQGLEFLIYFQGNSAPDKSGLPSDRFSAERTGGSVSTLTIQRTQQEDSAVYLCASSLGAGEQFFGPGTRLTVL.

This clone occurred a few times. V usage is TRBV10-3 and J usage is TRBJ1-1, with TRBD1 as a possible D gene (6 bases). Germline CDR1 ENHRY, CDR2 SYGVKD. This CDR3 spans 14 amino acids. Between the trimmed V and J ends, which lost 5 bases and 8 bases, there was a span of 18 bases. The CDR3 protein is CAISPQGGSIEAFF. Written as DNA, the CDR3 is TGTGCCATCAGTCCCCAAGGGGGATCGATAGAAGCTTTCTTT.

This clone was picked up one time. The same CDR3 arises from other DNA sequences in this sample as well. CDR3 loop: CASSLGTYEQYF. In nucleotides, the CDR3 is TGTGCCAGCAGCTTGGGGACCTACGAGCAGTACTTC. The chain is built from TRBV11-3 and TRBJ2-7; D gene unclear. Trimming pared 3 bases from V and 2 bases from J, leaving 5 bases between. The CDR3 extends over 12 amino acids. In germline, CDR1 is SGHNT, CDR2 YENEEA.

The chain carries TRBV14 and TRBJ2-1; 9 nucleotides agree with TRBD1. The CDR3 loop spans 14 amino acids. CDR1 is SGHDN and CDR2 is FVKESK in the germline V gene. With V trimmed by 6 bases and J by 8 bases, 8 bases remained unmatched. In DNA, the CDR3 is TGTGCCAGCAGGAAACAGGGGGCGATCCATGAGCAGTTCTTC. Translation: CASRKQGAIHEQFF.

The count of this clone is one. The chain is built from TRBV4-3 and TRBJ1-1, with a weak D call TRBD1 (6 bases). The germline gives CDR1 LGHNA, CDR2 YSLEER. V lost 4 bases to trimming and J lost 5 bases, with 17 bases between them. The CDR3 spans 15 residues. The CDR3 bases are TGCGCCAGCAGCCTGGAGGGAGGGGGATATACTGAAGCTTTCTTT. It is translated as CASSLEGGGYTEAFF.

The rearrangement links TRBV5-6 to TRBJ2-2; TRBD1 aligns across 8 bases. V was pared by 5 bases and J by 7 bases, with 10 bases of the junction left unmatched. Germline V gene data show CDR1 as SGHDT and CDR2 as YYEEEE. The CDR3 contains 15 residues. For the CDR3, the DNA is TGTGCCAGCAGTCGACAGGGGAACTTGGACGGGGAGCTGTTTTTT. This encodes CASSRQGNLDGELFF.

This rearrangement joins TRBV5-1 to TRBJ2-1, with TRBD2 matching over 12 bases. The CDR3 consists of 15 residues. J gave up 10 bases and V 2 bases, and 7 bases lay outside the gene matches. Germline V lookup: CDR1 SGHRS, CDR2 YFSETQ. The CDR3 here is CASSFTSGRYREQFF. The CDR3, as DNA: TGCGCCAGCAGCTTTACTAGCGGGAGGTACAGGGAGCAGTTCTTC. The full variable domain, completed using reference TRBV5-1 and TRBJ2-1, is KAGVTQTPRYLIKTRGQQVTLSCSPISGHRSVSWYQQTPGQGLQFLFEYFSETQRNKGNFPGRFSGRQFSNSRSEMNVSTLELGDSALYLCASSFTSGRYREQFFGPGTRLTVL.

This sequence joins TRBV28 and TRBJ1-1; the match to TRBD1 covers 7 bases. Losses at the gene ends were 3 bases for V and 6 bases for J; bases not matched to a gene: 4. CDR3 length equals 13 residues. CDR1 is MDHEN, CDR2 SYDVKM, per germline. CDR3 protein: CASSFPTGPEAFF. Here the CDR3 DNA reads TGTGCCAGCAGTTTCCCGACAGGGCCTGAAGCTTTCTTT.

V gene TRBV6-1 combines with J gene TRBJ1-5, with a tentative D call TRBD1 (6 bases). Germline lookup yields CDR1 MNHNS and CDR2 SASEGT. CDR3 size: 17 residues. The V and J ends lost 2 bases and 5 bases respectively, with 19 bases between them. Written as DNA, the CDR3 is TGTGCCAGCAGTGAATTAGGGGGGGGAAGTGGGTATCAGCCCCAGCATTTT. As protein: CASSELGGGSGYQPQHF.

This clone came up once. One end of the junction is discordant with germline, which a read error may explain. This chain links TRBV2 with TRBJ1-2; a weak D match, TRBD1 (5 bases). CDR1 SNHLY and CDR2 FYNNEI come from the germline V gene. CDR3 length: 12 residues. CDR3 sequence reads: CASTSEGLLGDF. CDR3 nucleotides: TGTGCCAGCACATCCGAAGGCCTTTTAGGGGACTTC.

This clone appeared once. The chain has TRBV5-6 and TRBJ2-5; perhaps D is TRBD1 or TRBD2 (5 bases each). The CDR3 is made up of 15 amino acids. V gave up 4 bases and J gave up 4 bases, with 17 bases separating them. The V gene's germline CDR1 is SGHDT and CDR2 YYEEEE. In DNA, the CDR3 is TGTGCCAGCAGCGCCCTGGGAGAGGGGAGAGAGACCCAGTACTTC. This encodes CASSALGEGRETQYF.

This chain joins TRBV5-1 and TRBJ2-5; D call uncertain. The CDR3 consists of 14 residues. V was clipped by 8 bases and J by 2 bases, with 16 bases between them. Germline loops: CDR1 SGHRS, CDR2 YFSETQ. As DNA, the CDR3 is TGCGCCAGTTTCGAAGGGCTAACACAAGAGACCCAGTACTTC. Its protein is CASFEGLTQETQYF.

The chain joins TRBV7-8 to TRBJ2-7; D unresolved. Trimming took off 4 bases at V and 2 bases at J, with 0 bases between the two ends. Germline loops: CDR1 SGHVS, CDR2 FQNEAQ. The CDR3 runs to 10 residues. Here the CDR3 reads CASSSYEQYF. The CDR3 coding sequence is TGTGCCAGCAGCTCCTACGAGCAGTACTTC.

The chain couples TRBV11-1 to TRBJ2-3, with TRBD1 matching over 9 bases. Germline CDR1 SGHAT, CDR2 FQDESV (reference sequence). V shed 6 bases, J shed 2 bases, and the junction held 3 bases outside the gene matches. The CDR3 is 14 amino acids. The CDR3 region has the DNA TGTGCCAGCAGGAGGGACAGGGTCACAGATACGCAGTATTTT. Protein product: CASRRDRVTDTQYF.

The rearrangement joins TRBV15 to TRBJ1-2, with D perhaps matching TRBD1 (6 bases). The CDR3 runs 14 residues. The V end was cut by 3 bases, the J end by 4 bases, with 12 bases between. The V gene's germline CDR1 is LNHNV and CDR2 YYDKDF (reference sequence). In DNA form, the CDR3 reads TGTGCCACCAGCAGGGACAGCCTTTCCTATGGCTACACCTTC. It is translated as CATSRDSLSYGYTF. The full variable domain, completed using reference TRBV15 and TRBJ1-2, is DAMVIQNPRYQVTQFGKPVTLSCSQTLNHNVMYWYQQKSSQAPKLLFHYYDKDFNNEADTPDNFQSRRPNTSFCFLDIRSPGLGDTAMYLCATSRDSLSYGYTFGSGTRLTVV.

The CDR3 DNA follows: TGCAGCGTTGAAGGCGGGGGTCACACTGAAGCTTTCTTT. It encodes CSVEGGGHTEAFF. The chain links TRBV29-1 to TRBJ1-1, with D possibly being TRBD1 (5 bases). Germline V gene data show CDR1 as SQVTM and CDR2 as ANQGSEA. The CDR3 consists of 13 residues. With 1 base removed from V and 3 bases from J, the gap between germline ends came to 9 bases.

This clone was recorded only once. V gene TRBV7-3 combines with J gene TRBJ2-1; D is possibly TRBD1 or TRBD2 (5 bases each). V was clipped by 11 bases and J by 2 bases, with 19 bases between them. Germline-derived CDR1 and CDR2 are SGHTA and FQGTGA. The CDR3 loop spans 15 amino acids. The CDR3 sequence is CASSTGTGTYNEQFF. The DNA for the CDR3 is TGTGCCTCATCGACCGGGACGGGAACCTACAATGAGCAGTTCTTC. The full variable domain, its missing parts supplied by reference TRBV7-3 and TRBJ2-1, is GAGVSQTPSNKVTEKGKYVELRCDPISGHTALYWYRQSLGQGPEFLIYFQGTGAADDSGLPNDRFFAVRPEGSVSTLKIQRTERGDSAVYLCASSTGTGTYNEQFFGPGTRLTVL.

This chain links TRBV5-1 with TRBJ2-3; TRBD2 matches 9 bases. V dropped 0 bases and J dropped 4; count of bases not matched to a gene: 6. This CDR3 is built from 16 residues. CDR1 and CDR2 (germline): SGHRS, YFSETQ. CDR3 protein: CASSLVASGDADTQYF. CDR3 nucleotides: TGCGCCAGCAGCTTGGTGGCTAGCGGGGACGCAGATACGCAGTATTTT.

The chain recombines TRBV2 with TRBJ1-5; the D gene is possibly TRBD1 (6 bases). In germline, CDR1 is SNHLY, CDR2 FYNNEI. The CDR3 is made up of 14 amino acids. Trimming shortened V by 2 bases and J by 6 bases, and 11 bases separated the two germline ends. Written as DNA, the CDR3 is TGTGCCAGCAGTGAACGGACAGCGGGTCAGCCCCAGCATTTT. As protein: CASSERTAGQPQHF.

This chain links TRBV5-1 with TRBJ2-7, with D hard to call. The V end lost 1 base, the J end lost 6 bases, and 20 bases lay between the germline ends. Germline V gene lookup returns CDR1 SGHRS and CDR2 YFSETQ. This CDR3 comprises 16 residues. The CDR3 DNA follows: TGCGCCAGCAGCTTGCCCCAGAACGAGGTAACAGTCGAGCAGTACTTC. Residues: CASSLPQNEVTVEQYF.